The clone carrying this T cell receptor (beta chain) was seen a single time. The data derive from a study of blood T cell repertoires in COVID-19. As for the study in general: The United States, Italy and Spain provided the acute and convalescent COVID-19 samples. PBMCs, B-cell-depleted T cells, or T cells provided the cDNA or gDNA that made up the material.

Under the authors' procedure: Estimation of nucleated cell counts relied on the amplification of reference gene primers. Clones were sequenced by immunoSEQ multiplex PCR, and TCRdb holds only the in-frame ones, with some missing. The V and J calls and clone size were taken over from that table, and D and trimming were inferred from the DNA. Of more than 70,000 clones in the sample, about 93% were seen once. Trimming stripped 3 bases from V and 3 bases from J, with 9 bases between. The CDR3 covers 13 residues. CDR1 and CDR2 from the germline V gene are SGHNT and YYREEE (reference sequence). Sequenced: peripheral blood. The TCR originated in a woman of 80 years or more with acute or convalescent COVID-19. The chain has TRBV5-4 and TRBJ1-1; D gene uncertain. The DNA for the CDR3 is TGTGCCAGCAGCTCCCCTAACGACACTGAAGCTTTCTTT. Translated: CASSSPNDTEAFF.